This TCR beta chain is from a study of blood T cells in healthy people across ages. On the study more broadly: Per two T cells, about one barcoded beta molecule was captured through template switching.

Study-wide points: Strong correlation existed between TCR beta diversity and naive T cell percentage.

For the second PCR, which ran for roughly 6 to 11 cycles, a sample-barcoded 5' primer and a J-beta primer mix were used. Each cDNA molecule carried a tag from a template-switch adaptor that contained 12 random nucleotides. Sequencing of every sample gave 2.5 million or more CDR3-containing paired-end reads. TCRdb fed the 5' RACE reads into MiXCR, producing one record per CDR3 protein. The sample shows some 1,800,000 distinct CDR3 sequences, 30% to 40% of them seen only once. Trimming at V came to 6 bases and at J to 8 bases, leaving 12 bases not matched to a gene. The CDR3 has 15 amino acids. Germline-derived CDR1 and CDR2 are KGHSH and LQKENI. Regarding this clonotype: The antigen is undetermined.

Source material: blood. This TCR came from a human donor in good health. The chain employs TRBV18 and TRBJ2-1; 8 positions agree with TRBD1. CDR3: CASSQGQAGYDEQFF. The CDR3 nucleotides are TGTGCCAGCTCCCAGGGACAGGCTGGATACGATGAGCAGTTCTTC.